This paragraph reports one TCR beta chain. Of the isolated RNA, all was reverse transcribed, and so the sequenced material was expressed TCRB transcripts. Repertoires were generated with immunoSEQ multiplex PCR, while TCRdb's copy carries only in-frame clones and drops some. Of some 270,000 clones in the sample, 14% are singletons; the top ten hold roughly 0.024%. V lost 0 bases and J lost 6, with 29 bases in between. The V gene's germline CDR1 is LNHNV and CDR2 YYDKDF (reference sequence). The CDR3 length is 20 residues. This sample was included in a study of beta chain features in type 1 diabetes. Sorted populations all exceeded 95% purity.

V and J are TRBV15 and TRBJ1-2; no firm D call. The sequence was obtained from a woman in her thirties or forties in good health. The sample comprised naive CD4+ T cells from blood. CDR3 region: CATSRDLSVARRLSYDGYTF. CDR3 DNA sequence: TGTGCCACCAGCAGAGATCTTTCAGTCGCAAGGAGGTTATCGTACGATGGCTACACCTTC.